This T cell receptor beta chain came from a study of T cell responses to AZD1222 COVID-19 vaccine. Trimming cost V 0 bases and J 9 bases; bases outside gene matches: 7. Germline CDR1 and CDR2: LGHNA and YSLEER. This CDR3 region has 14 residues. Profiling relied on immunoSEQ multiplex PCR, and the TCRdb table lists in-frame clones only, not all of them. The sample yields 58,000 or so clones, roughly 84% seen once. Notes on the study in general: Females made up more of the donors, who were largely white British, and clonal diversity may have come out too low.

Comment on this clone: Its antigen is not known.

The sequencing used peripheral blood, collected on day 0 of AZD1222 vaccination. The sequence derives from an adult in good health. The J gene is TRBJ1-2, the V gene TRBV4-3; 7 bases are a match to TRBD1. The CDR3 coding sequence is TGCGCCAGCAGCCAAGATAGGGCAGGGGGAAGCTACACCTTC. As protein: CASSQDRAGGSYTF.